The 17 T cell receptor beta chains listed next were all sequenced from one sample in a study of shared clonotypes between healthy human individuals. As defined, naive CD8 cells were CD45RO-negative and positively selected for CCR7, with terminally differentiated effector memory CD45RA+ cells excluded. The method was immunoSEQ multiplex PCR; TCRdb's version includes in-frame clones alone and lacks a portion of them. The sample consists of millions of clones, approximately 94% of them appearing once. The specimen was naive CD8+ T cells from PBMCs. These receptors were collected from a man between 18 and 29 years old in good health. Some clones in this sample may be carry-over from other donors' samples.

The chain employs TRBV27 and TRBJ2-3; D is undetermined. V lost 3 bases and J lost 4, with 14 bases in between. The germline gives CDR1 MNHEY, CDR2 SMNVEV (reference sequence). The CDR3 is made up of 15 amino acids. Here the CDR3 DNA reads TGTGCCAGCAGTTTCCGGGCCGCCGCCGCAGATACGCAGTATTTT. Translation: CASSFRAAAADTQYF.

V is TRBV5-1 and J is TRBJ2-3, with 10 bases identical to TRBD2. The junction had 9 bases not matched to a gene; V was cut back by 4 bases and J by 4 bases. In germline, CDR1 is SGHRS, CDR2 YFSETQ. The CDR3 spans 16 residues. CDR3 nucleotide sequence: TGCGCCAGCAGCCGGTGGGCTAGCGGGAGTCCAGATACGCAGTATTTT. Translating it yields CASSRWASGSPDTQYF.

V usage is TRBV4-1 and J usage is TRBJ2-3; D is ambiguous. V was pared by 3 bases and J by 2 bases, with 3 bases between. Per germline, CDR1 MGHRA and CDR2 YSYEKL. This CDR3 has 12 residues. The CDR3 reads CASSHTTDTQYF. CDR3 bases: TGCGCCAGCAGCCACACCACAGATACGCAGTATTTT.

The genes are TRBV12-5 and TRBJ2-1; TRBD1 aligns across 9 bases. Germline loops: CDR1 LGHNT, CDR2 FRNRAP. The CDR3 runs 15 residues. V dropped 5 bases and J dropped 4; count of bases not matched to a gene: 6. CDR3 bases: TGTGCTAGTGGTACCGGGACAGGGTTTTACAATGAGCAGTTCTTC. This gives the protein CASGTGTGFYNEQFF.

This chain's CDR3 is CASKALNTEAFF. CDR3 sequence (DNA): TGTGCCAGCAAGGCATTAAACACTGAAGCTTTCTTT. The chain recombines TRBV27 with TRBJ1-1; D remains unclear. In germline, CDR1 is MNHEY, CDR2 SMNVEV (reference sequence). The CDR3 loop spans 12 amino acids. V was shortened by 7 bases and J by 2 bases, with 8 bases between the two germline ends.

This sequence joins TRBV27 and TRBJ1-2; possible D gene TRBD1, 5 bases. Germline V lookup: CDR1 MNHEY, CDR2 SMNVEV (reference sequence). CDR3 size: 15 residues. V lost 7 bases to trimming and J lost 4 bases, with 19 bases between them. CDR3 coding DNA: TGTGCCAGCACCCCTCTGAGGGGCGGTGGCTATGGCTACACCTTC. Amino acid sequence: CASTPLRGGGYGYTF.

This clone was seen more than once but under ten times. V usage is TRBV29-1 and J usage is TRBJ1-1; 9 nucleotides line up with TRBD1. The CDR3 runs 14 residues. Germline values: CDR1 SQVTM, CDR2 ANQGSEA. The V gene end was trimmed by 0 bases and the J gene end by 11 bases; junction bases not matched to a gene: 10. The CDR3 spells CSVEDRGRTGEAFF. The CDR3 region has the DNA TGCAGCGTTGAAGATCGAGGGCGGACAGGGGAGGCTTTCTTT.

The chain has TRBV30 and TRBJ2-7, with D possibly being TRBD1 (6 bases). The ends were cut back, 5 bases at V and 1 base at J, with 9 bases in the middle. The CDR3 length is 12 residues. CDR1 and CDR2 (germline): GTSNPN, SVGIG (reference sequence). The chain's CDR3 is CAWVDSSYEQYF. The CDR3 DNA reads TGTGCCTGGGTGGACAGTTCCTACGAGCAGTACTTC.

This chain uses TRBV11-3 with TRBJ2-3; TRBD1 matches 7 bases. V lost 4 bases, J lost 7 bases, and 5 bases stayed unmatched. Germline V gene lookup returns CDR1 SGHNT and CDR2 YENEEA. This CDR3 spans 13 amino acids. The CDR3 here is CASSSGQAYTQYF. CDR3 nucleotides: TGTGCCAGCAGCTCCGGACAGGCATATACGCAGTATTTT.

This chain connects TRBV9 to TRBJ1-2; tentatively, D is TRBD1 (5 bases). CDR1 is SGDLS and CDR2 is YYNGEE in the germline V gene. V dropped 0 bases and J dropped 6 bases, with 18 bases sitting between them. This CDR3 spans 16 amino acids. CDR3 loop: CASSVGLRQGRNGYTF. The CDR3 DNA sequence: TGTGCCAGCAGCGTAGGCCTACGGCAGGGACGGAATGGCTACACCTTC.

As regards this clone: Within the sample, other DNA sequences also encode this same CDR3. The chain recombines TRBV27 with TRBJ2-7, with 14 bases matching TRBD2. After removal of 7 bases from V and 4 bases from J, the junction contained 6 bases not matched to a gene. The CDR3 runs 15 residues. Germline V gene lookup returns CDR1 MNHEY and CDR2 SMNVEV (reference sequence). In DNA form, the CDR3 reads TGTGCCAGCACCCCCGGGACTAGCGGGAGTTACGAGCAGTACTTC. This encodes CASTPGTSGSYEQYF.

Worth noting for this clone: Other nucleotide sequences from this sample produce the same CDR3. This chain joins TRBV18 and TRBJ2-7; 9 bases match TRBD1. The CDR3 consists of 15 residues. Trimming at V came to 3 bases and at J to 4 bases, leaving 7 bases not matched to a gene. Germline V gives CDR1 KGHSH, CDR2 LQKENI. The chain's CDR3 is CASSPPGQGIYEQYF. The DNA of the CDR3 is TGTGCCAGCTCACCCCCGGGACAGGGCATTTACGAGCAGTACTTC. Filled out from reference TRBV18 and TRBJ2-7, the complete variable domain reads NAGVMQNPRHLVRRRGQEARLRCSPMKGHSHVYWYRQLPEEGLKFMVYLQKENIIDESGMPKERFSAEFPKEGPSILRIQQVVRGDSAAYFCASSPPGQGIYEQYFGPGTRLTVT.

This chain links TRBV7-8 with TRBJ2-2, with 15 bases aligning to TRBD2. This CDR3 region has 16 residues. Germline V gives CDR1 SGHVS, CDR2 FQNEAQ. Unmatched junction bases numbered 6, after V lost 5 bases and J lost 8 bases. The CDR3: CASSRGLAGGFGELFF. CDR3 nucleotide sequence: TGTGCCAGCAGCAGAGGACTAGCGGGAGGGTTTGGGGAGCTGTTTTTT.

The chain recombines TRBV5-1 with TRBJ2-2; TRBD2 matches at 9 bases. This CDR3 is 17 amino acids long. V shed 2 bases, J shed 2 bases, and the junction held 7 bases outside the gene matches. CDR1 and CDR2 (germline): SGHRS, YFSETQ. The CDR3 here is CASSFRASGTNTGELFF. In DNA, the CDR3 is TGCGCCAGCAGCTTCAGGGCTAGCGGGACTAACACCGGGGAGCTGTTTTTT.

This chain connects TRBV27 to TRBJ2-1; D is perhaps TRBD2 (5 bases). Trimming left V 3 bases short and J 2 bases short, with 14 bases between. Germline V gene data show CDR1 as MNHEY and CDR2 as SMNVEV (reference sequence). The CDR3 is 16 amino acids. CDR3 sequence (DNA): TGTGCCAGCAGTTTTTTGGCCCACGGGGCCTACAATGAGCAGTTCTTC. Protein product: CASSFLAHGAYNEQFF.

The CDR3 DNA is TGCGCCAGCAGATGGGACCCTAACACTGAAGCTTTCTTT. Translation gives CASRWDPNTEAFF. The chain is built from TRBV10-2 and TRBJ1-1; D might be TRBD1 (5 bases). Germline CDR1 WSHSY, CDR2 SAAADI. The CDR3 is 13 amino acids. Trimming took 6 bases from V and 2 from J, leaving 10 bases between them.

The chain recombines TRBV7-6 with TRBJ2-7; TRBD1 aligns across 12 bases. Germline V gene lookup returns CDR1 SGHVS and CDR2 FNYEAQ. Unmatched junction bases numbered 5, after V lost 5 bases and J lost 6 bases. This CDR3 has 14 amino acids. The DNA of the CDR3 is TGTGCCAGCAGCAAGGGACAGGGGGCTAGCGAGCAGTACTTC. Protein product: CASSKGQGASEQYF. The entire variable domain, with the rest obtained from reference TRBV7-6 and TRBJ2-7, is as follows: GAGVSQSPRYKVTKRGQDVALRCDPISGHVSLYWYRQALGQGPEFLTYFNYEAQQDKSGLPNDRFSAERPEGSISTLTIQRTEQRDSAMYRCASSKGQGASEQYFGPGTRLTVT.